Below, 27 T cell receptor beta chains from the same sample are listed, as sequenced in a study of T cells after yellow fever vaccination. TCRdb re-called the 5' RACE reads through MiXCR, storing one row per CDR3 protein. The sample shows roughly 320,000 distinct CDR3 sequences, roughly 10% of them seen only once. The starting material was CD4+ T cells sorted from PBMCs, obtained 45 days after the yellow fever booster vaccination. All receptors derive from a man between 18 and 29 years old who received the YFV17D yellow fever vaccine.

V usage is TRBV24-1 and J usage is TRBJ2-3; 7 bases match TRBD2. Per the germline V gene, CDR1 is KGHDR and CDR2 is SFDVKD. With V trimmed by 3 bases and J by 1 base, 6 bases remained unmatched. There are 16 residues in the CDR3. The CDR3 here is CATSDPPGGGTDTQYF. DNA for the CDR3: TGTGCCACCAGTGATCCTCCGGGGGGAGGCACAGATACGCAGTATTTT.

Written as DNA, the CDR3 is TGCGCCAGCAGCCAAGAATCGCAGGGTGAAGCTTTCTTT. This encodes CASSQESQGEAFF. V usage is TRBV4-1 and J usage is TRBJ1-1; a possible D gene is TRBD1 (5 bases). V shed 0 bases and J shed 7 bases, with 9 bases lying between them. CDR1 and CDR2 from the germline V gene are MGHRA and YSYEKL. CDR3 length: 13 residues.

Here the CDR3 reads CASSLSAFQETQYF. In DNA form, the CDR3 reads TGTGCCAGCAGCTTAAGCGCGTTCCAAGAGACCCAGTACTTC. V is TRBV7-2 and J is TRBJ2-5; D gene ambiguous. CDR3 length: 14 residues. V was cut by 2 bases and J by 1 base, with 8 bases left in between. Germline V lookup: CDR1 SGHTA, CDR2 FQGNSA.

This clonotype was seen a handful of times. This rearrangement joins TRBV6-2 or TRBV6-3 to TRBJ1-2; D is unresolved. CDR1 and CDR2 from the germline V gene are MNHEY and SVGEGT. CDR3 size: 17 residues. Trimming shortened V by 6 bases and J by 0 bases, and 20 bases separated the two germline ends. Written as DNA, the CDR3 is TGTGCCAGCAGACATCAGGTCGGGCGGATCGCTAACTATGGCTACACCTTC. It encodes CASRHQVGRIANYGYTF.

This clonotype was detected ten times or more. J is TRBJ2-5 and V is TRBV7-2; 10 nucleotides align to TRBD2. J gave up 5 bases and V 3 bases, and 6 bases lay outside the gene matches. This CDR3 contains 15 residues. CDR1 and CDR2 from the germline V gene are SGHTA and FQGNSA. The CDR3 DNA follows: TGTGCCAGCAGCTTGGCCGGACTAGCGGCCGAGACCCAGTACTTC. This codes for CASSLAGLAAETQYF.

The V and J genes are TRBV30 and TRBJ1-5, with D perhaps TRBD1 (6 bases). This CDR3 has 14 residues. The ends were cut back, 1 base at V and 7 bases at J, with 14 bases in the middle. The germline CDR1 and CDR2 sequences are GTSNPN and SVGIG (reference sequence). CDR3 sequence reads: CAWSDSGVRQPQHF. The CDR3 DNA follows: TGTGCCTGGAGTGACTCAGGGGTTCGGCAGCCCCAGCATTTT.

The chain couples TRBV9 to TRBJ2-7; maybe TRBD2 (6 bases). Per germline, CDR1 SGDLS and CDR2 YYNGEE. The CDR3 extends over 13 amino acids. V was clipped by 5 bases and J by 3 bases, with 12 bases between them. This CDR3 reads CASRRDGSYEQYF. The DNA of the CDR3 is TGTGCCAGCAGGCGGGACGGGAGCTACGAGCAGTACTTC.

The rearrangement uses TRBV6-2 or TRBV6-3 and TRBJ1-2, with 10 bases aligning to TRBD1. This CDR3 is 15 amino acids long. The germline V gene has CDR1 MNHEY and CDR2 SVGEGT. Losses at the gene ends were 6 bases for V and 3 bases for J; bases not matched to a gene: 7. The CDR3 spells CASRPGQGTDYGYTF. The CDR3 nucleotides are TGTGCCAGCAGGCCGGGACAGGGGACGGACTATGGCTACACCTTC.

The V call is TRBV18, the J call TRBJ2-1, with 10 bases aligning to TRBD2. After removal of 5 bases from V and 4 bases from J, the junction contained 5 bases not matched to a gene. Germline-derived CDR1 and CDR2 are KGHSH and LQKENI. The CDR3 is 15 amino acids. CDR3 nucleotide sequence: TGTGCCAGCTCAAGCCTAGCGGGGGTTTACAATGAGCAGTTCTTC. This gives the protein CASSSLAGVYNEQFF. Full variable domain (outside the CDR3, taken from reference TRBV18 and TRBJ2-1): NAGVMQNPRHLVRRRGQEARLRCSPMKGHSHVYWYRQLPEEGLKFMVYLQKENIIDESGMPKERFSAEFPKEGPSILRIQQVVRGDSAAYFCASSSLAGVYNEQFFGPGTRLTVL.

This clonotype was seen more than once but under ten times. The rearrangement joins TRBV9 to TRBJ2-5, with D possibly matching TRBD1 (6 bases). The CDR3 is 15 amino acids. Trimming removed 0 bases at V and 2 bases at J, with 11 bases between. The germline V gene has CDR1 SGDLS and CDR2 YYNGEE. The CDR3 spells CASSVDGTRQETQYF. Here the CDR3 DNA reads TGTGCCAGCAGCGTAGACGGGACAAGACAAGAGACCCAGTACTTC.

This clonotype has only a few counts. The V and J genes are TRBV4-3 and TRBJ1-5; 9 bases are a match to TRBD1. The J segment lost 5 bases and the V segment lost 4 bases, leaving 6 bases of the junction unmatched. CDR1 is LGHNA and CDR2 is YSLEER in the germline V gene. The CDR3 has 15 residues. The CDR3 loop is CASSRNRGRDQPQHF. The CDR3 DNA follows: TGCGCCAGCAGCCGAAACAGGGGGCGAGATCAGCCCCAGCATTTT.

This clonotype was counted a few times. The genes are TRBV12-5 and TRBJ2-7; D is ambiguous. Trimming shortened V by 0 bases and J by 2 bases, and 11 bases separated the two germline ends. This CDR3 is 15 amino acids long. From germline, CDR1 is LGHNT and CDR2 FRNRAP. CDR3 in DNA: TGTGCTAGTGGTTTGGTAATCGGGCAGACCTACGAGCAGTACTTC. Protein product: CASGLVIGQTYEQYF.

The chain recombines TRBV11-2 with TRBJ2-5, with a tentative D call TRBD1 (6 bases). The CDR3 spans 15 residues. V lost 3 bases and J lost 0, with 11 bases in between. Germline V lookup: CDR1 SGHAT, CDR2 FQNNGV. The DNA of the CDR3 is TGTGCCAGCAGCTTTTGGACAGACCACCAAGAGACCCAGTACTTC. Translating it yields CASSFWTDHQETQYF.

The genes are TRBV3-1 and TRBJ1-2, with TRBD1 identical over 9 bases. Germline loops: CDR1 LGHDT, CDR2 YNNKEL (reference sequence). With V trimmed by 6 bases and J by 4 bases, 21 bases remained unmatched. The length of the CDR3 is 19 residues. CDR3 sequence: CASSHQAGTGPFGAYGYTF. The CDR3 DNA follows: TGTGCCAGCAGTCACCAAGCGGGGACAGGGCCTTTTGGTGCCTATGGCTACACCTTC.

The genes are TRBV2 and TRBJ2-1; D is perhaps TRBD2 (5 bases). CDR1 SNHLY and CDR2 FYNNEI come from the germline V gene. This CDR3 is 13 amino acids long. V was pared by 8 bases and J by 4 bases, with 12 bases between. The CDR3 loop is CASGLGTYNEQFF. DNA of the CDR3: TGTGCCAGCGGACTGGGCACTTACAATGAGCAGTTCTTC.

The chain is built from TRBV20-1 and TRBJ1-5; possibly TRBD1 for D (5 bases). Germline lookup yields CDR1 DFQATT and CDR2 SNEGSKA (reference sequence). Deletions cut 8 bases from V and 5 bases from J, with 19 bases between. CDR3 length equals 14 residues. The CDR3 loop reads CSSGRLAGDQPQHF. The CDR3, as DNA: TGCAGTAGCGGAAGGCTAGCGGGGGATCAGCCCCAGCATTTT.

For this clonotype: This sequence may be a read error, since a much larger clone differs from it by one base. J is TRBJ2-2 and V is TRBV11-2, with D tentatively TRBD2 (5 bases). From germline, CDR1 is SGHAT and CDR2 FQNNGV. The CDR3 has 12 amino acids. CDR3 in amino acids: CASSTRTGELIF. CDR3 nucleotides: TGTGCCAGCAGCACAAGGACCGGGGAGCTGATTTTT.

This clonotype was counted between two and nine times. The rearrangement uses TRBV6-5 and TRBJ1-1, with no clear D. Germline loops: CDR1 MNHEY, CDR2 SVGAGI. Trimming pared 0 bases from V and 10 bases from J, leaving 12 bases between. There are 13 residues in the CDR3. The CDR3 spells CASSYSSISRAFF. CDR3 in DNA: TGTGCCAGCAGTTACTCGAGTATTTCGCGAGCTTTCTTT.

This clonotype showed up just a few times. V usage is TRBV25-1 and J usage is TRBJ2-2; TRBD1 matches 10 bases. The CDR3 sequence is 15 residues long. The germline CDR1 and CDR2 sequences are MGHDK and SYGVNS. After removal of 2 bases from V and 3 bases from J, the junction contained 0 bases not matched to a gene. DNA for the CDR3: TGTGCCAGCAGTGAAGGGACAGGGGACACCGGGGAGCTGTTTTTT. Protein sequence: CASSEGTGDTGELFF.

This sequence joins TRBV5-1 and TRBJ1-2; D unclear. Germline-derived CDR1 and CDR2 are SGHRS and YFSETQ. The germline V and J ends were trimmed by 4 bases and 4 bases, with 26 bases remaining between them. CDR3 size: 18 residues. The CDR3 DNA sequence: TGCGCCAGCAGCATTACCATTGACAACTATAGTGGAGGCTATGGCTACACCTTC. Translated: CASSITIDNYSGGYGYTF. Based on the CDR3 plus reference TRBV5-1 and TRBJ1-2, the full variable domain is KAGVTQTPRYLIKTRGQQVTLSCSPISGHRSVSWYQQTPGQGLQFLFEYFSETQRNKGNFPGRFSGRQFSNSRSEMNVSTLELGDSALYLCASSITIDNYSGGYGYTFGSGTRLTVV.

This clonotype was counted ten times or more. The junction and the germline gene differ at one end; a read error may be behind it. V usage is TRBV7-7 and J usage is TRBJ2-1; 11 bases map to TRBD1. From germline, CDR1 is SSHAT and CDR2 FNYEAQ (reference sequence). The CDR3 extends over 14 amino acids. CDR3 DNA sequence: TGTGCTAGCAGCTTAGGGACAGGGGGCAATGAGCAGTTCTTC. Its protein is CASSLGTGGNEQFF. Variable domain in full (rest from reference TRBV7-7 and TRBJ2-1): GAGVSQSPRYKVTKRGQDVTLRCDPISSHATLYWYQQALGQGPEFLTYFNYEAQPDKSGLPSDRFSAERPEGSISTLTIQRTEQRDSAMYRCASSLGTGGNEQFFGPGTRLTVL.

The chain uses TRBV7-2 and TRBJ2-3; possibly TRBD2 for D (7 bases). The CDR3 runs 15 residues. Germline V lookup: CDR1 SGHTA, CDR2 FQGNSA. V gave up 1 base and J gave up 5 bases, with 13 bases separating them. CDR3 region: CASSLDRGGLDTQYF. The DNA of the CDR3 is TGTGCCAGCAGCTTAGATAGGGGGGGGCTAGATACGCAGTATTTT.

The CDR3 region is CASSMRSYGYTF. In nucleotides, the CDR3 is TGTGCCAGTAGTATGAGAAGCTATGGCTACACCTTC. The chain recombines TRBV19 with TRBJ1-2; D gene ambiguous. The V end lost 3 bases, the J end lost 4 bases, and 6 bases lay between the germline ends. The length of the CDR3 is 12 residues. The germline V gene has CDR1 LNHDA and CDR2 SQIVND (reference sequence).

This clonotype was found many times. The chain carries TRBV5-1 and TRBJ2-3; 8 bases fit TRBD1. Per germline, CDR1 SGHRS and CDR2 YFSETQ. The CDR3 sequence is 16 residues long. J was trimmed by 1 base and V by 3 bases; bases with no gene match: 7. CDR3 sequence (DNA): TGCGCCAGCAGCTCGTACCCGGGACAGGGCACAGATACGCAGTATTTT. Translation: CASSSYPGQGTDTQYF.

The genes are TRBV7-9 and TRBJ2-1; 8 bases map to TRBD2. Losses at the gene ends were 1 base for V and 7 bases for J; bases not matched to a gene: 9. The CDR3 contains 16 residues. Germline V gene sequence: CDR1 SEHNR, CDR2 FQNEAQ (reference sequence). The CDR3 region has the DNA TGTGCCAGCAGCTTAGTTTCGGGAGGGTTGAGGAATGAGCAGTTCTTC. This sequence encodes CASSLVSGGLRNEQFF.

This clonotype was detected only a few times. The chain employs TRBV14 and TRBJ2-3; 7 nucleotides match TRBD2. Germline values: CDR1 SGHDN, CDR2 FVKESK. After removal of 7 bases from V and 1 base from J, the junction contained 5 bases not matched to a gene. The CDR3 covers 14 residues. The CDR3 sequence: CASNWGGGTDTQYF. CDR3 nucleotide sequence: TGTGCCAGCAACTGGGGGGGAGGCACAGATACGCAGTATTTT.

DNA of the CDR3: TGTGCCAGCAGCTTAGAAGGGGGCGGATATCAGCCCCAGCATTTT. Its protein is CASSLEGGGYQPQHF. V and J are TRBV7-9 and TRBJ1-5; 7 bases align to TRBD1. J lost 5 bases, V lost 1 base, and 5 bases had no gene match. There are 15 residues in the CDR3. Germline assignment: CDR1 SEHNR and CDR2 FQNEAQ (reference sequence). Filled out from reference TRBV7-9 and TRBJ1-5, the complete variable domain reads DTGVSQNPRHKITKRGQNVTFRCDPISEHNRLYWYRQTLGQGPEFLTYFQNEAQLEKSRLLSDRFSAERPKGSFSTLEIQRTEQGDSAMYLCASSLEGGGYQPQHFGDGTRLSIL.